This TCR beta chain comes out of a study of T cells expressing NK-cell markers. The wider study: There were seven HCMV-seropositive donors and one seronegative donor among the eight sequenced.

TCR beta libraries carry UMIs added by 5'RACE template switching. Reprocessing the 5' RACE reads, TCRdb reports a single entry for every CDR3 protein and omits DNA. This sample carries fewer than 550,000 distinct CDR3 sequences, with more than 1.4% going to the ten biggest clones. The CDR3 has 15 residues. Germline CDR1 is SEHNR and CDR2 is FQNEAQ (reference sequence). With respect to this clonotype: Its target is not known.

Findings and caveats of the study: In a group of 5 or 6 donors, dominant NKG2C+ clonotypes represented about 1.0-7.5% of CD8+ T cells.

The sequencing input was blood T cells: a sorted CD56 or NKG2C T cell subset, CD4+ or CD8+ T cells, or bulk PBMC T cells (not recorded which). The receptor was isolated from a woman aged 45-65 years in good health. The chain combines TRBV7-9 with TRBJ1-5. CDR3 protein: CASSSSGQSGQPQHF.